This TCR beta chain was recovered during a study of control samples from healthy donors and cancer patients (dated by TCRdb to 2020 to 2021). The cysteine opens and the phenylalanine closes a CDR3 of 13 amino acids. This entry keeps only the CDR3 DNA: 39 bases, framed from base 1. A distance of 13 bases separates the germline ends of V and J, which lose 6 bases and 5 bases respectively. The germline V gene encodes CDR1 MDHEN and CDR2 SYDVKM. A remark on this clone: Its antigen has not been determined. Qualities for individual bases were not recorded, and no much larger clone is one base off.

The library was produced with the immunoSEQ multiplex PCR assay. Here the immuneACCESS table is served through TCRdb, limited to in-frame sequences with V and J called. Missing clones are a known gap in these copies; in checked studies unresolved V genes cover under half, and the rest lacks a known reason. Recorded for this sample are tens of thousands of clones; approximately 94% of them occurred a single time. The ten top clones hold approximately 3% of the sample. The chain was built from TRBV28 and TRBJ1-2, with no reliable assignment of the D segment. The receptor comes from a woman in her twenties or thirties in good health. Sequencing was carried out using blood. The DNA sequence is given as TGTGCCAGCAGATTCCCAGGTCCGTATGGCTACACCTTC. Its amino acids are CASRFPGPYGYTF.